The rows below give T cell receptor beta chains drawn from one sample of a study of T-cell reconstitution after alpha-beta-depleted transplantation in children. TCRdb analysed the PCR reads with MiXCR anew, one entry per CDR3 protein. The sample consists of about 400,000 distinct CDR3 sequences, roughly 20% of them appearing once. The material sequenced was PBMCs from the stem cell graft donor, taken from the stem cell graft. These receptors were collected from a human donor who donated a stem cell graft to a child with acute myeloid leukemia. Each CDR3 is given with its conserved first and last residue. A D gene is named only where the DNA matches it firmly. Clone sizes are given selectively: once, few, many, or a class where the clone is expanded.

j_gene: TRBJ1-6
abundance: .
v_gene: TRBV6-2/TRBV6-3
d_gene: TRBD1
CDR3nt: TGTGCCAGCAGCCCGGGACAGGGTGAGCCCCTCCACTTT
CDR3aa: CASSPGQGEPLHF

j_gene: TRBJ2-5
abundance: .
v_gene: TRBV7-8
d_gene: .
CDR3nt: TGTGCCAGCAGCGTATTTATAACAGACACACAAGAGACCCAGTACTTC
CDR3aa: CASSVFITDTQETQYF

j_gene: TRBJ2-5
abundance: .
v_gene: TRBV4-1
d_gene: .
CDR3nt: TGCGCCAGCAGCCAACTCGGGACTCCGGGACGGGAGACCCAGTACTTC
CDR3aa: CASSQLGTPGRETQYF

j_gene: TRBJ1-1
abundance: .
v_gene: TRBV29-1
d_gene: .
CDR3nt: TGCAGCGGAGAAATGAACACTGAAGCTTTCTTT
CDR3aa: CSGEMNTEAFF

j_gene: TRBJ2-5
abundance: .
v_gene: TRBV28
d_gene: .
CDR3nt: TGTGCCAGCACCTCGCGGGGGACCCAGTACTTC
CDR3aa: CASTSRGTQYF

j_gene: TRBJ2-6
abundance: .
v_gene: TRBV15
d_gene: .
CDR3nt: TGTGCCACCAGCAATCCGGGGGTTGGGGCCAACGTCCTGACTTTC
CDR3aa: CATSNPGVGANVLTF

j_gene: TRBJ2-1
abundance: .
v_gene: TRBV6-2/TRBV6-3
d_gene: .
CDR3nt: TGTGCCAGCAGACGGGAGTATTCCTACAATGAGCAGTTCTTC
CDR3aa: CASRREYSYNEQFF

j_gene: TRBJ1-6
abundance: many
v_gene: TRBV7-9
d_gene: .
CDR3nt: TGTGCCAGCAGCTATCAGGGATGGGATAATTCACCCCTCCACTTT
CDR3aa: CASSYQGWDNSPLHF

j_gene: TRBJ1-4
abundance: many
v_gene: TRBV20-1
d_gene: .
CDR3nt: TGCAGTGCCGCTCCGGTCGGGGCCCCTGGTAATGAAAAACTGTTTTTT
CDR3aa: CSAAPVGAPGNEKLFF

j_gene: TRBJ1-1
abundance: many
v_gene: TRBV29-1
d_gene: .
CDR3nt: TGCAGCGGTGAGGGAACTGAAGCTTTCTTT
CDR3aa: CSGEGTEAFF